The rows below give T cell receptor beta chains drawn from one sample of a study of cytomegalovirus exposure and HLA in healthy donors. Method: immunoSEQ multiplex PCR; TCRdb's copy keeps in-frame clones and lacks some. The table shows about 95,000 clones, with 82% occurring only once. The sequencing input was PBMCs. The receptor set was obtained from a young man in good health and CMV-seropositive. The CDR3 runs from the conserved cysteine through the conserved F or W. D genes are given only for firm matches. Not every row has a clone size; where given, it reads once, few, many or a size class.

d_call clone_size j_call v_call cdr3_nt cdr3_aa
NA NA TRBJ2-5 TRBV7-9 TGTGCCAGCAGCCCGTCGGGGGGCGCGGAGACCCAGTACTTC CASSPSGGAETQYF
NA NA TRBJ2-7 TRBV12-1 TGTGCCAGCAGCTTGGGACTAGCGCAAGAGCAGTACTTC CASSLGLAQEQYF
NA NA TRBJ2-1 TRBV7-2 TGTGCCAGCAGCTTAGAGGGGGCGGGGTGGTACAATGAGCAGTTCTTC CASSLEGAGWYNEQFF
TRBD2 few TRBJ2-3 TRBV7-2 TGTGCCAGCAGCTTAGCGTCTAGCGGGGGCACAGATACGCAGTATTTT CASSLASSGGTDTQYF
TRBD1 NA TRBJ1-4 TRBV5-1 TGCGCCAGCAGCGTCACAGGGGATGAAAAACTGTTTTTT CASSVTGDEKLFF
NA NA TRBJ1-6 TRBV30 TGTGCCAGCTCCCAATCGGGGGGTCTCAATTCACCCCTCCACTTT CASSQSGGLNSPLHF
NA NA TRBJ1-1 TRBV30 TGTGCCTGGGGACTCACGAACACTGAAGCTTTCTTT CAWGLTNTEAFF
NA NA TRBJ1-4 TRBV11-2 TGTGCCAGCAGCTTATCTGGCTCAACTAATGAAAAACTGTTTTTT CASSLSGSTNEKLFF
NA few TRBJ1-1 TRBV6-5 TGTGCCAGCAGTTTCCGGGGGATCAACACTGAAGCTTTCTTT CASSFRGINTEAFF
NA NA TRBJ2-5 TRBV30 TGTGCCTGGAGTGCCTCGGACGGCACAGGGACCCAGTACTTC CAWSASDGTGTQYF
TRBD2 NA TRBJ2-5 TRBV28 TGTGCCAGCAGTAGGTTTACGGGAGGCCTCGGGCTAAAAGAGACCCAGTACTTC CASSRFTGGLGLKETQYF
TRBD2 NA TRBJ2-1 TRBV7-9 TGTGCCAGCAGCCGAATCAGGACTAGCGGGGATTACAATGAGCAGTTCTTC CASSRIRTSGDYNEQFF
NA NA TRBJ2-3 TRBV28 TGTGCCAGCAGGACCCGGGACACTTCCCCCGATACGCAGTATTTT CASRTRDTSPDTQYF
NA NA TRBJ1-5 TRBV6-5 TGTGCCAGCAGTAGACTGAGTATAAATCAGCCCCAGCATTTT CASSRLSINQPQHF
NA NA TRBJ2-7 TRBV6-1 TGTGCCAGCAGTTTACTGGGCCTTGGCGAGCAGTACTTC CASSLLGLGEQYF
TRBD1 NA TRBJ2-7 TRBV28 TGTGCCAGCAGGAAGGGACAGGGGGCCTACGAGCAGTACTTC CASRKGQGAYEQYF
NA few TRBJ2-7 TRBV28 TGTGCCAGCAGTTTGGGGAAACAGGGCCGCGAGCAGTACTTC CASSLGKQGREQYF
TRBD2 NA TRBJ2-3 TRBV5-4 TGTGCCAGCAGCTTGAGTGGTGCGGGAGGGTTTGCAGATACGCAGTATTTT CASSLSGAGGFADTQYF
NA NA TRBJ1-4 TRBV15 TGTGCCACCAGCCTAGCGGCGCAGATTAATGAAAAACTGTTTTTT CATSLAAQINEKLFF
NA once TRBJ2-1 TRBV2 TGTGCCAGCAGGCAGGCCTACAATGAGCAGTTCTTC CASRQAYNEQFF
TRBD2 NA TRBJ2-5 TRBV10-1 TGCGCCAGCAGTGATAGCGGGAGGGGAACTCTCCCCGAGAAAGAGACCCAGTACTTC CASSDSGRGTLPEKETQYF
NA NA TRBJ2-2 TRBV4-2 TGTGCCAGCAGCCAAGGAGCCGGGTTCGCGAACACCGGGGAGCTGTTTTTT CASSQGAGFANTGELFF
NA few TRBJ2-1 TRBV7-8 TGTGCCAGCAGCTTAGCGCCACTAAATGAGCAGTTCTTC CASSLAPLNEQFF
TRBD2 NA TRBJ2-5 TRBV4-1 TGCGCCAGCAGCCAAGATGGGGCGGGAGGGGGGGGAGAGACCCAGTACTTC CASSQDGAGGGGETQYF
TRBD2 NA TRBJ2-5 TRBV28 TGTGCCAGCAGTTTAATGGGGTGGCGGGAGGGCCAAGAGACCCAGTACTTC CASSLMGWREGQETQYF
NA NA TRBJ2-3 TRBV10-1 TGCGCCAGCAGTGATGTCACCTACACAGATACGCAGTATTTT CASSDVTYTDTQYF
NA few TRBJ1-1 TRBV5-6 TGTGCCAGCAGCTACAACGCGGGGTACACTGAAGCTTTCTTT CASSYNAGYTEAFF
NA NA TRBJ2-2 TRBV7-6 TGTGCCAGCAGCTCCCTAGTCACCGGGGAGCTGTTTTTT CASSSLVTGELFF
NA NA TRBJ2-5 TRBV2 TGTGCCAGCAGTGTCGGCAGGTACCAAGAGACCCAGTACTTC CASSVGRYQETQYF
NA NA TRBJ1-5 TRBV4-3 TGCGCCAGCAGCCAAGTCGGGGGGGGTCAGCCCCAGCATTTT CASSQVGGGQPQHF
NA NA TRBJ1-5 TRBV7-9 TGTGCCAGCACTGAGGGGGAGAACCAAAATCAGCCCCAGCATTTT CASTEGENQNQPQHF
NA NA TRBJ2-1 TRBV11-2 TGTGCCAGCAGCCCTGAGGGCAGGGGGAGGAATGAGCAGTTCTTC CASSPEGRGRNEQFF
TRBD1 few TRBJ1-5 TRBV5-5 TGTGCCAGCAGCTTGGCGGGGACAGATAATCAGCCCCAGCATTTT CASSLAGTDNQPQHF
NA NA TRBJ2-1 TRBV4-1 TGCGCCAGCAGCCAGGAATTAGCGGAAAGCTCCTACAATGAGCAGTTCTTC CASSQELAESSYNEQFF
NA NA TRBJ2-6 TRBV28 TGTGCCAGCAGTTCCCAGGGGTTTGGGGCCAACGTCCTGACTTTC CASSSQGFGANVLTF
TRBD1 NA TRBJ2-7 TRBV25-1 TGTGCCAGCAGTGAATCGGGACAGAGACCCTACGAGCAGTACTTC CASSESGQRPYEQYF
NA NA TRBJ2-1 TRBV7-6 TGTGCCAGCAGCTTAGTTGGGGAGCACAGGGTCGATGAGCAGTTCTTC CASSLVGEHRVDEQFF
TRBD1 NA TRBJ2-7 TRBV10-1 TGCGCCAGCTTAGTTGGGACAGGGATAAGTTCCTACGAGCAGTACTTC CASLVGTGISSYEQYF
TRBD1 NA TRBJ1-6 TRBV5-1 TGCGCCAGCAGCTTGGAGGGACAGGGGGCTTCACCCCTCCACTTT CASSLEGQGASPLHF
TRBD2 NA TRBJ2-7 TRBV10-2 TGCGCCAGCAGGCCTAGCGGGAGAGATATATACGAGCAGTACTTC CASRPSGRDIYEQYF
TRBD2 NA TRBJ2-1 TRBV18 TGTGCCAGCTCACCGCGGGAGCATGAGCAGTTCTTC CASSPREHEQFF
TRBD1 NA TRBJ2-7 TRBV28 TGTGCCAGCAGTTTATACTCAGGGGGTGGGAGCTCCTACGAGCAGTACTTC CASSLYSGGGSSYEQYF
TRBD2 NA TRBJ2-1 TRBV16 TGTGCCAGCAGACGCCTAGCGGGAGGGACATCCTACAATGAGCAGTTCTTC CASRRLAGGTSYNEQFF
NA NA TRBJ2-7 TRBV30 TGTGCCTGGAGGGCCGGGGTTGGGGGGAACGAGCAGTACTTC CAWRAGVGGNEQYF
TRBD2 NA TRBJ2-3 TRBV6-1 TGTGCCAGCAGTGCCACGGGACTAGCGGTCACAGATACGCAGTATTTT CASSATGLAVTDTQYF
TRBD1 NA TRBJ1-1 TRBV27 TGTGCCAGCAGTAAAGGGGGCCAAACTGAAGCTTTCTTT CASSKGGQTEAFF
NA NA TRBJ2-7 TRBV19 TGTGCCAGTAGTCCCAAAACAGGGTTCTACGAGCAGTACTTC CASSPKTGFYEQYF